This T cell receptor beta chain was profiled in a study of beta chain features in type 1 diabetes. The wider study: Similarity in age, gender and cell yields was seen between patients and healthy donors. Analysis included around 100 million sorted cells drawn from all samples.

TCRB transcripts that were expressed got sequenced, as all of the isolated RNA had been reverse transcribed. Clones were sequenced by immunoSEQ multiplex PCR, and TCRdb holds only the in-frame ones, with some missing. The sample has 200,000 to 250,000 clones; around 68% are singletons. From germline, CDR1 is GTSNPN and CDR2 SVGIG (reference sequence). V was cut by 3 bases and J by 5 bases, with 16 bases left in between. This CDR3 is 14 amino acids long. The sequenced material came from naive CD4+ T cells from blood. This TCR was sampled from a man aged 25 to 45 in good health. The gene calls are TRBV30 and TRBJ1-2; a weak D match, TRBD1 (6 bases). The CDR3 bases are TGTGCCTGGAGCCCGGGACACTTTCAATATGGCTACACCTTC. This sequence encodes CAWSPGHFQYGYTF.